The rows below give T cell receptor beta chains drawn from one sample of a study of CD8 T cells in Susac syndrome. TCRdb ran MiXCR on the immunoSEQ multiplex PCR reads and lists one entry per CDR3 protein. In the table there are under 200,000 distinct CDR3 sequences, roughly 95% of which are singletons. Input material: CD4+ T cells from PBMCs. The receptors were gathered from a human donor with Susac syndrome. Each CDR3 is given without its conserved first and last residue. Each record gives: V gene, J gene, CDR3 protein.

v_call: TRBV10-2
j_call: TRBJ2-2
cdr3_aa: ASSDPGTGGIGELF

v_call: TRBV7-2
j_call: TRBJ2-7
cdr3_aa: ASTRDIRTYEQY

v_call: TRBV29-1
j_call: TRBJ2-5
cdr3_aa: SVQGFSETQY

v_call: TRBV7-9
j_call: TRBJ2-1
cdr3_aa: ASSLDGRPVDEQF

v_call: TRBV4-3
j_call: TRBJ1-1
cdr3_aa: ASSQDQGTSSAF

v_call: TRBV28
j_call: TRBJ1-5
cdr3_aa: ASSFPDRYQPQH

v_call: TRBV24-1
j_call: TRBJ2-1
cdr3_aa: ATSDTGLALGEQF

v_call: TRBV7-2
j_call: TRBJ2-7
cdr3_aa: ASREQRGEQY

v_call: TRBV29-1
j_call: TRBJ1-4
cdr3_aa: SGMTGANEKLF

v_call: TRBV28
j_call: TRBJ2-5
cdr3_aa: ASSGPQETQY

v_call: TRBV20-1
j_call: TRBJ2-3
cdr3_aa: SAVPNRGTDTQY

v_call: TRBV15
j_call: TRBJ2-7
cdr3_aa: ATSRDGGDKY

v_call: TRBV2
j_call: TRBJ1-4
cdr3_aa: ASMGANEKLF

v_call: TRBV12-3/TRBV12-4
j_call: TRBJ2-1
cdr3_aa: ASSFFVGLQLNEQF

v_call: TRBV30
j_call: TRBJ2-1
cdr3_aa: AWSSLDSHNEQF

v_call: TRBV15
j_call: TRBJ1-2
cdr3_aa: ATSRDKDRGYT

v_call: TRBV20-1
j_call: TRBJ2-3
cdr3_aa: SAREASGGSTQY

v_call: TRBV9
j_call: TRBJ1-2
cdr3_aa: ASSVSDRAHGYT

v_call: TRBV3-1
j_call: TRBJ2-5
cdr3_aa: ASSPYRRETQY

v_call: TRBV3-1
j_call: TRBJ2-5
cdr3_aa: ASSWNRAFQY

v_call: TRBV4-3
j_call: TRBJ1-2
cdr3_aa: ASSGRDRKNYGYT

v_call: TRBV7-2
j_call: TRBJ2-1
cdr3_aa: ASSPLAEQF

v_call: TRBV5-1
j_call: TRBJ1-3
cdr3_aa: ASSSPGTGNTIY

v_call: TRBV29-1
j_call: TRBJ1-1
cdr3_aa: SARTGSTEAF

v_call: TRBV30
j_call: TRBJ2-3
cdr3_aa: AWSVWARGTDTQY

v_call: TRBV7-9
j_call: TRBJ1-2
cdr3_aa: ASSSRVGYGYT

v_call: TRBV29-1
j_call: TRBJ1-4
cdr3_aa: SVAGTGGEKLF

v_call: TRBV4-2
j_call: TRBJ2-1
cdr3_aa: ASSHVGLAGPNEQF

v_call: TRBV20-1
j_call: TRBJ2-7
cdr3_aa: SEFRPATREQY

v_call: TRBV20-1
j_call: TRBJ2-3
cdr3_aa: SVTGRVGKGTDTQY

v_call: TRBV6-5
j_call: TRBJ2-7
cdr3_aa: ASSYLRDPYEQY

v_call: TRBV14
j_call: TRBJ2-1
cdr3_aa: ASSPRGSHEQF

v_call: TRBV12-3/TRBV12-4
j_call: TRBJ1-5
cdr3_aa: ASSLRRSNQPQH

v_call: TRBV29-1
j_call: TRBJ2-7
cdr3_aa: SVDLPEGQY

v_call: TRBV7-8
j_call: TRBJ1-4
cdr3_aa: ASSPMSTNEKLF

v_call: TRBV29-1
j_call: TRBJ2-5
cdr3_aa: SVNRGLYQETQY

v_call: TRBV5-1
j_call: TRBJ2-4
cdr3_aa: ASSLGPDRSKNIQY

v_call: TRBV19
j_call: TRBJ1-1
cdr3_aa: ATLGTEAF

v_call: TRBV19
j_call: TRBJ1-5
cdr3_aa: ASTPPERGAHQPQH

v_call: TRBV25-1
j_call: TRBJ1-6
cdr3_aa: ASSEDRGWGAPLH

v_call: TRBV5-4
j_call: TRBJ2-7
cdr3_aa: ASSLVGSEQY

v_call: TRBV4-1
j_call: TRBJ2-3
cdr3_aa: ASSDRTFTDTQY

v_call: TRBV29-1
j_call: TRBJ1-2
cdr3_aa: SAQGYT

v_call: TRBV7-8
j_call: TRBJ2-3
cdr3_aa: ASSLGSGLASTDTQY

v_call: TRBV7-3
j_call: TRBJ2-1
cdr3_aa: ASSLTTLAGGKGGQF

v_call: TRBV5-1
j_call: TRBJ2-3
cdr3_aa: ASSRGRERVDTQY

v_call: TRBV28
j_call: TRBJ2-1
cdr3_aa: ASSPSGRDNEQF